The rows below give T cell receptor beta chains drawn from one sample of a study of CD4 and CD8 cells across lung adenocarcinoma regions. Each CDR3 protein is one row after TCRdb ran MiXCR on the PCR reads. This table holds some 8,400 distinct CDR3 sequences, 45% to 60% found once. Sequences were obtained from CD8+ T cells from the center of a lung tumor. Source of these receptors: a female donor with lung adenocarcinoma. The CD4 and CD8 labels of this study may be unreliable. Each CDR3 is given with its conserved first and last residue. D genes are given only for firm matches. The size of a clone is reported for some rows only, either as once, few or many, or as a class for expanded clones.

CASSLGPLGGELFF | TGTGCCAGCAGCCTAGGACCTCTTGGCGGGGAGCTGTTTTTT | medium-sized | TRBJ2-2 | TRBV7-9 | NA
CASSLIQETQYF | TGTGCCAGCAGTTTGATACAAGAGACCCAGTACTTC | NA | TRBJ2-5 | TRBV12-3/TRBV12-4 | NA
CASSQGQGVVYGYTF | TGCGCCAGCAGCCAAGGACAGGGAGTTGTGTATGGCTACACCTTC | many | TRBJ1-2 | TRBV4-1 | TRBD1
CASSLNSGGPGANVLSF | TGTGCCAGCAGTTTAAACTCAGGGGGCCCTGGGGCCAACGTCCTGTCTTTC | NA | TRBJ2-6 | TRBV27 | TRBD1
CASSQRHTQSF | TGTGCCAGCAGCCAACGGCACACCCAGTCTTTC | NA | TRBJ2-6 | TRBV7-2 | NA
CASRGWQAANTDEQYF | TGCGCCAGCAGGGGATGGCAGGCGGCGAACACCGATGAGCAGTATTTT | NA | TRBJ2-3 | TRBV10-2 | NA
CAGGLGGPGADTQYF | TGTGCCGGGGGCTTAGGGGGTCCAGGAGCAGATACCCAGTATTTT | NA | TRBJ2-3 | TRBV11-1 | NA
CASSLHRGVTEAFF | TGTGCCAGCAGTTTACACAGGGGCGTCACTGAAGCTTTCTTT | many | TRBJ1-1 | TRBV28 | TRBD1
CASGGTGELFF | TGTGCCAGCGGGGGCACCGGGGAGCTGTTTTTT | many | TRBJ2-2 | TRBV6-1 | NA
CASSLNRPGDSPLHF | TGTGCCAGCAGCTTAAACCGTCCGGGGGATTCACCCCTCCACTTT | many | TRBJ1-6 | TRBV7-3 | NA
CASSQTSGEGNIQYF | TGTGCCAGCAGTCAGACTAGCGGAGAGGGGAACATTCAGTACTTC | many | TRBJ2-4 | TRBV7-2 | TRBD2
CASSLYQNRAQAKNIQYF | TGTGCCAGCAGTTTATATCAAAACAGGGCCCAAGCCAAAAACATTCAGTACTTC | many | TRBJ2-4 | TRBV27 | NA
CASSFLGASDHNEQFF | TGTGCCAGCAGTTTTCTGGGGGCTAGCGATCACAATGAGCAGTTCTTC | NA | TRBJ2-1 | TRBV27 | NA
CASSPRFEGTDTPYF | TGTGCCAGCAGTCCAAGGTTCGAAGGCACAGATACGCCATATTTT | NA | TRBJ2-3 | TRBV28 | NA
CASSASGSTGEQYF | TGTGCCAGCAGTGCTAGCGGGAGCACCGGGGAGCAGTATTTT | NA | TRBJ2-3 | TRBV6-4 | TRBD2
CASSLVQETQYF | TGTGCCAGCAGCTTGGTTCAAGAGACCCAGTACTTC | many | TRBJ2-5 | TRBV5-5 | NA
CASSSPKGAEQFF | TGTGCCAGCAGCTCACCCAAGGGGGCTGAGCAGTTCTTC | NA | TRBJ2-1 | TRBV7-2 | TRBD1
CASRAGDTQYF | TGCGCCAGCCGAGCGGGGGACACCCAGTACTTC | NA | TRBJ2-4 | TRBV7-2 | TRBD2
CPGSFGGAKNTQYF | TGCCCCGGCAGTTTTGGGGGGGCCAAAAATACGCAGTACTTT | NA | TRBJ2-4 | TRBV12-3/TRBV12-4 | NA
CASSERGLETQYF | TGCGCCAGCAGCGAGAGGGGGCTGGAGACCCAGTACTTC | many | TRBJ2-5 | TRBV10-1 | TRBD1
CASSLAGGPYEQYF | TGTGCCAGCAGTTTAGCGGGAGGTCCCTACGAGCAGTACTTC | medium-sized | TRBJ2-7 | TRBV27 | TRBD2
CGSGLGRGAKNTQYF | TGTGGCAGCGGCTTGGGTAGGGGAGCCAAAAACACTCAGTACTTT | NA | TRBJ2-4 | TRBV7-9 | NA
CASSFSPTDTQYF | TGTGCCAGCAGCTTTAGCCCCACAGATACGCAGTATTTT | medium-sized | TRBJ2-3 | TRBV7-9 | NA
CASRGTGELNEQFF | TGTGCCAGCAGGGGGACAGGGGAATTAAATGAGCAGTTCTTC | NA | TRBJ2-1 | TRBV6-1 | TRBD1
CASSEAGDYQDTQYF | TGTGCCAGCAGTGAAGCAGGGGACTACCAAGATACGCAGTATTTT | few | TRBJ2-3 | TRBV6-1 | TRBD2
CAAGFASGSPETQYF | NA | NA | TRBJ2-1 | TRBV7-9 | NA
CASSLGQGAAYEQYF | TGTGCCAGCAGCTTAGGACAGGGGGCTGCCTACGAGCAGTACTTC | NA | TRBJ2-7 | TRBV7-9 | TRBD1
CASSFNRNPSTDTQYF | TGTGCCAGCAGCTTTAACAGGAACCCTAGCACAGATACGCAGTATTTT | NA | TRBJ2-3 | TRBV7-2 | NA
CARSVGQNEQYF | TGTGCCAGGAGTGTGGGCCAAAATGAGCAGTATTTT | NA | TRBJ2-3 | TRBV7-9 | NA
CASSSGANVLTF | TGTGCCAGCAGTTCCGGGGCCAACGTCCTGACTTTC | medium-sized | TRBJ2-6 | TRBV12-3/TRBV12-4 | NA
CASSLPNGELFF | TGTGCCAGCAGCTTACCGAACGGGGAGCTGTTTTTT | few | TRBJ2-2 | TRBV7-3 | NA
CAWTRTGSTSTDTQYF | TGTGCCTGGACTCGAACAGGGTCGACTAGCACAGATACGCAGTATTTT | NA | TRBJ2-3 | TRBV30 | NA
CASTPGGPDTQYF | TGTGCCAGCACCCCAGGTGGCCCAGATACGCAGTACTTC | NA | TRBJ2-7 | TRBV7-2 | NA
CASSEGRENTDTQYF | TGTGCCAGCAGTGAAGGGCGCGAGAACACAGATACGCAGTATTTT | NA | TRBJ2-3 | TRBV6-4 | NA
CASSLSGLGGRDKETQYF | TGTGCCAGTAGCTTATCGGGGCTCGGGGGCCGTGACAAAGAGACTCAGTACTTC | NA | TRBJ2-5 | TRBV7-8 | NA
CASSYQSYEQYF | TGTGCCAGCAGTTATCAGAGCTACGAGCAGTACTTC | medium-sized | TRBJ2-7 | TRBV6-5 | NA
CASSSREAFF | TGTGCCAGCTCATCAAGGGAAGCTTTCTTT | few | TRBJ1-1 | TRBV6-2/TRBV6-3 | NA
CASSLLTSGSSQYEQYF | TGTGCCAGCAGTTTACTCACTAGCGGGAGTAGTCAGTACGAGCAGTACTTC | medium-sized | TRBJ2-7 | TRBV28 | TRBD2
CAGGFGGGSKDTQYF | TGTGCCGGGGGCTTCGGGGGCGGTTCCAAAGATACCCAGTACTTC | NA | TRBJ2-4 | TRBV7-9 | NA
CASSGGGAEETQYF | TGTGCGAGCAGTGGGGGGGGGGCCGAAGAGACGCAGTACTTC | NA | TRBJ2-5 | TRBV12-3/TRBV12-4 | NA
CASIEEKGNSDTQYF | TGTGCCAGCATAGAGGAAAAGGGTAATTCAGATACGCAGTATTTT | NA | TRBJ2-3 | TRBV11-3 | NA
CAGSGGRDPDTQYF | TGTGCGGGCAGTGGAGGGCGTGACCCAGATACGCAGTATTTC | NA | TRBJ2-3 | TRBV6-1 | NA
CASKLCGSTDELFF | NA | NA | TRBJ2-2 | TRBV7-2 | NA
CASSVEAADTEEQYF | TGTGCCAGCAGTGTAGAGGCTGCGGACACAGAGGAGCAGTATTTT | NA | TRBJ2-3 | TRBV11-3 | NA